The 25 T cell receptor beta chains below were found in one sample sequenced in a study of PD-1 blockade in classical Hodgkin lymphoma. The data were produced by immunoSEQ multiplex PCR, yet TCRdb's version contains in-frame clones alone and is incomplete. The table includes 99,000 or so clones, roughly 87% detected once. Stated time point: cycle 4 day 1 (C4D1), after less than seven weeks of nivolumab. Each and every patient relapsed after autologous stem cell transplantation, and patients got differing brentuximab vedotin exposure. The sequences come from peripheral blood mononuclear cells (PBMCs), collected before the fourth cycle of nivolumab. The receptors originated from a human donor with classical Hodgkin lymphoma.

On this clone: Other DNA variants within this sample encode the same CDR3. The chain carries TRBV10-3 and TRBJ1-1; possible D gene TRBD1, 5 bases. Germline CDR1 ENHRY, CDR2 SYGVKD. This CDR3 has 13 residues. Deletions cut 6 bases from V and 1 base from J, with 9 bases between. CDR3 bases: TGTGCCATCAGGGGGACGGGGAACACTGAAGCTTTCTTT. It codes for CAIRGTGNTEAFF.

The chain is built from TRBV6-6 and TRBJ2-1; D call uncertain. The CDR3 has 13 residues. V was cut by 0 bases and J by 6 bases, with 6 bases left in between. CDR1 and CDR2 from the germline V gene are MNHNY and SVGAGI (reference sequence). CDR3 loop: CASSYSTRNEQFF. The CDR3 DNA sequence: TGTGCCAGCAGTTACTCGACACGCAATGAGCAGTTCTTC.

A few counts support this clone. The chain uses TRBV7-8 and TRBJ1-5; possible D gene TRBD1, 5 bases. The CDR3 contains 17 residues. V lost 0 bases, J lost 7 bases, and 19 bases lay in between. Germline lookup yields CDR1 SGHVS and CDR2 FQNEAQ. The CDR3 DNA is TGTGCCAGCAGCTTAGCTATGTCCCTTAGGAAGGGGCAGCCCCAGCATTTT. It codes for CASSLAMSLRKGQPQHF.

This rearrangement joins TRBV10-2 to TRBJ1-2; no reliable D call. V lost 4 bases, J lost 2 bases, and 11 bases lay in between. The V gene's germline CDR1 is WSHSY and CDR2 SAAADI. The CDR3 contains 14 residues. DNA of the CDR3: TGCGCCAGCAGTGTTAAGGGCCTGAACTATGGCTACACCTTC. It translates to CASSVKGLNYGYTF.

The CDR3 is CASSPGARGPDREGYTF. In DNA form, the CDR3 reads TGCGCCAGCAGCCCCGGGGCGCGCGGGCCCGACCGGGAGGGCTACACCTTC. The chain joins TRBV4-1 to TRBJ1-2, with D possibly TRBD1 on 5 matching bases. The CDR3 spans 17 residues. The germline CDR1 and CDR2 sequences are MGHRA and YSYEKL. V was shortened by 4 bases and J by 8 bases, with 26 bases between the two germline ends.

The chain is built from TRBV7-9 and TRBJ1-2; 8 bases are a match to TRBD1. V dropped 5 bases and J dropped 6; count of bases not matched to a gene: 2. The CDR3 spans 12 residues. The germline V gene encodes CDR1 SEHNR and CDR2 FQNEAQ (reference sequence). The CDR3 protein is CASSPTGDGYTF. CDR3 in DNA: TGTGCCAGCAGCCCGACAGGGGATGGCTACACCTTC.

V and J are TRBV5-4 and TRBJ1-1; no firm D call. V lost 0 bases and J 1 base, leaving 7 bases between the germline ends. This CDR3 has 14 amino acids. Germline V CDR1 and CDR2: SGHNT, YYREEE (reference sequence). CDR3 protein: CASSLGAGNTEAFF. Written as DNA, the CDR3 is TGTGCCAGCAGCTTGGGGGCAGGGAACACTGAAGCTTTCTTT. Using reference TRBV5-4 and TRBJ1-1 for the parts outside the CDR3, the full variable domain is ETGVTQSPTHLIKTRGQQVTLRCSSQSGHNTVSWYQQALGQGPQFIFQYYREEENGRGNFPPRFSGLQFPNYSSELNVNALELDDSALYLCASSLGAGNTEAFFGQGTRLTVV.

The chain couples TRBV15 to TRBJ2-3; perhaps TRBD2 as D (5 bases). Trimming left V 1 base short and J 2 bases short, with 10 bases between. Germline CDR1 and CDR2: LNHNV and YYDKDF (reference sequence). The CDR3 contains 15 residues. The CDR3 is CATSRAQRFTDTQYF. The CDR3 DNA reads TGTGCCACCAGCAGAGCCCAGCGGTTCACAGATACGCAGTATTTT.

V is TRBV9 and J is TRBJ1-1, with D perhaps matching TRBD1 (6 bases). The germline V gene encodes CDR1 SGDLS and CDR2 YYNGEE. The CDR3 runs to 14 residues. Trimming cost V 0 bases and J 4 bases, with 10 bases left between them. CDR3 loop: CASSVAGGATEAFF. DNA of the CDR3: TGTGCCAGCAGCGTAGCTGGGGGGGCCACTGAAGCTTTCTTT.

Of note for this clone: The junction shows a germline mismatch at one end, possibly a read error. J is TRBJ1-1 and V is TRBV7-9; a weak D match, TRBD1 (6 bases). In germline, CDR1 is SEHNR, CDR2 FQNEAQ (reference sequence). The CDR3 runs 11 residues. The CDR3 here is CASSRDTEAFF. The CDR3 DNA follows: TGTGCCAGTAGTAGGGACACCGAAGCTTTCTTT.

The V call is TRBV5-1, the J call TRBJ1-3, with D unclear. The germline V gene encodes CDR1 SGHRS and CDR2 YFSETQ. The CDR3 length is 16 residues. Trimming cost V 7 bases and J 3 bases, with 20 bases left between them. This CDR3 reads CASSQGRDPRGNTIYF. DNA of the CDR3: TGCGCCAGCTCCCAAGGACGAGATCCGCGTGGAAACACCATATATTTT.

The chain employs TRBV5-4 and TRBJ1-1; perhaps TRBD1 as D (5 bases). Germline V gene lookup returns CDR1 SGHNT and CDR2 YYREEE (reference sequence). V was clipped by 10 bases and J by 3 bases, with 22 bases between them. The CDR3 contains 15 residues. The CDR3: CAADQRGSKDTEAFF. As DNA, the CDR3 is TGTGCCGCGGACCAGAGGGGTAGCAAGGACACTGAAGCTTTCTTT.

The J gene is TRBJ1-5, the V gene TRBV2, with 7 nucleotides matching TRBD1. V shed 6 bases, J shed 1 base, and the junction held 6 bases outside the gene matches. CDR1 and CDR2 (germline): SNHLY, FYNNEI. The CDR3 contains 15 residues. The CDR3 reads CASRDGTASNQPQHF. The CDR3 DNA reads TGTGCCAGCAGAGACGGGACAGCAAGCAATCAGCCCCAGCATTTT.

The V gene is TRBV19, the J gene TRBJ2-7; 9 bases align to TRBD1. V lost 3 bases to trimming and J lost 4 bases; unmatched junction nucleotides: 7. The CDR3 has 15 amino acids. The germline CDR1 and CDR2 sequences are LNHDA and SQIVND (reference sequence). CDR3 protein: CASSIPGTGFYEQYF. CDR3 sequence (DNA): TGTGCCAGTAGTATCCCCGGGACAGGGTTTTACGAGCAGTACTTC.

J is TRBJ1-1 and V is TRBV6-5, with D perhaps matching TRBD1 (5 bases). V gave up 2 bases and J gave up 7 bases, with 14 bases separating them. The CDR3 is 14 amino acids. Germline CDR1 is MNHEY and CDR2 is SVGAGI. The CDR3 reads CASSYGPWGNEAFF. The CDR3 region has the DNA TGTGCCAGCAGTTACGGGCCCTGGGGCAATGAAGCTTTCTTT.

This clone was detected only once. The rearrangement joins TRBV5-4 to TRBJ2-1, with D tentatively TRBD1 (5 bases). CDR1 and CDR2 from the germline V gene are SGHNT and YYREEE (reference sequence). This CDR3 contains 16 residues. The V and J ends lost 4 bases and 6 bases respectively, with 20 bases between them. The CDR3: CASSPWVAGLGNEQFF. The CDR3 nucleotides are TGTGCCAGCAGCCCCTGGGTGGCAGGGTTGGGCAATGAGCAGTTCTTC.

The V call is TRBV30, the J call TRBJ2-7; no clear D. V gave up 2 bases and J gave up 4 bases, with 18 bases separating them. CDR1 is GTSNPN and CDR2 is SVGIG in the germline V gene (reference sequence). The CDR3 has 15 amino acids. As DNA, the CDR3 is TGTGCCTGGAGTCCCGGGCATCGGGCGATTTACGAGCAGTACTTC. Its translation: CAWSPGHRAIYEQYF. The full variable domain, rest sourced from reference TRBV30 and TRBJ2-7, is SQTIHQWPATLVQPVGSPLSLECTVEGTSNPNLYWYRQAAGRGLQLLFYSVGIGQISSEVPQNLSASRPQDRQFILSSKKLLLSDSGFYLCAWSPGHRAIYEQYFGPGTRLTVT.

The chain links TRBV6-1 to TRBJ2-2; 8 positions agree with TRBD1. The germline gives CDR1 MNHNS, CDR2 SASEGT. The CDR3 totals 16 residues. V gave up 2 bases and J gave up 4 bases; unmatched junction bases: 6. CDR3: CASSERTGKTTGELFF. The CDR3 DNA follows: TGTGCCAGCAGTGAACGGACAGGGAAAACCACCGGGGAGCTGTTTTTT.

The chain links TRBV5-1 to TRBJ1-2; D gene unclear. Trimming stripped 0 bases from V and 2 bases from J, with 11 bases between. Germline values: CDR1 SGHRS, CDR2 YFSETQ. The CDR3 is 15 amino acids. The CDR3 DNA sequence: TGCGCCAGCAGCTTGGAACCGGGAACAAACTATGGCTACACCTTC. This encodes CASSLEPGTNYGYTF.

The chain links TRBV7-9 to TRBJ2-3, with 12 nucleotides matching TRBD2. Germline CDR1 reads SEHNR; CDR2 reads FQNEAQ (reference sequence). V gave up 6 bases and J gave up 1 base; unmatched junction bases: 11. The CDR3 totals 18 residues. The CDR3: CASRNGWTSGAGTDTQYF. In nucleotides, the CDR3 is TGTGCCAGCAGGAATGGGTGGACTAGCGGGGCGGGCACAGATACGCAGTATTTT. The full variable domain, completed using reference TRBV7-9 and TRBJ2-3, is DTGVSQNPRHKITKRGQNVTFRCDPISEHNRLYWYRQTLGQGPEFLTYFQNEAQLEKSRLLSDRFSAERPKGSFSTLEIQRTEQGDSAMYLCASRNGWTSGAGTDTQYFGPGTRLTVL.

The chain recombines TRBV5-6 with TRBJ2-7, with D uncertain. The CDR3 has 14 amino acids. Germline CDR1 SGHDT, CDR2 YYEEEE. V lost 0 bases and J 0 bases, leaving 7 bases between the germline ends. The CDR3 DNA is TGTGCCAGCAGCTTGGCCTTCTCCTCCTACGAGCAGTACTTC. This translates into CASSLAFSSYEQYF.

This rearrangement joins TRBV30 to TRBJ1-1, with unresolved D. Trimming cost V 0 bases and J 0 bases, with 5 bases left between them. Germline V gene lookup returns CDR1 GTSNPN and CDR2 SVGIG (reference sequence). There are 13 residues in the CDR3. CDR3 sequence (DNA): TGTGCCTGGAGTGTAACCGTGAACACTGAAGCTTTCTTT. This codes for CAWSVTVNTEAFF.

This chain links TRBV7-9 with TRBJ2-7, with TRBD1 identical over 9 bases. The CDR3 extends over 14 amino acids. The germline V gene has CDR1 SEHNR and CDR2 FQNEAQ (reference sequence). The V and J ends lost 5 bases and 4 bases, in that order; junction bases with no gene match: 6. Written as DNA, the CDR3 is TGTGCCAGCAGCCCTACAGGGGGCGCGTACGAGCAGTACTTC. Protein: CASSPTGGAYEQYF.

This clone was recorded a few times. This chain uses TRBV28 with TRBJ1-1; the D is unclear. This CDR3 contains 14 residues. The V end lost 6 bases, the J end lost 4 bases, and 15 bases lay between the germline ends. Germline V gene lookup returns CDR1 MDHEN and CDR2 SYDVKM. The CDR3 region has the DNA TGTGCCAGCAGGGCCTTCCTGGGTACCACTGAAGCTTTCTTT. Translated: CASRAFLGTTEAFF.

This clone was observed a single time. V gene TRBV6-5 combines with J gene TRBJ2-1, with TRBD2 identical over 12 bases. Trimming removed 5 bases from V and 7 bases from J; junction bases left unmatched: 3. This CDR3 is built from 14 residues. Germline V gives CDR1 MNHEY, CDR2 SVGAGI. In DNA, the CDR3 is TGTGCCAGCAGTCGACTAGCGGGAGCGAATGAGCAGTTCTTC. It translates to CASSRLAGANEQFF.